These 6 T cell receptor beta chains originate from one sample sequenced in a study of cytomegalovirus exposure and HLA in healthy donors. 60 Vbeta and 13 Jbeta primers were used in PCR. TCRdb keeps only in-frame clones here, not all; method: immunoSEQ multiplex PCR. The table lists 150,000 to 200,000 clones, roughly 85% of them singletons. The source material was PBMCs. The receptors shown here come from a man between 40 and 49 years old in good health and CMV-seropositive.

This clone was recorded a few times. The chain carries TRBV4-1 and TRBJ2-1, with 7 bases identical to TRBD2. Trimming cost V 1 base and J 6 bases; bases outside gene matches: 9. Germline CDR1 reads MGHRA; CDR2 reads YSYEKL. The CDR3 length is 16 residues. CDR3 residues: CASSQVFGGRGNEQFF. The CDR3 DNA is TGCGCCAGCAGCCAAGTTTTCGGAGGGAGGGGCAATGAGCAGTTCTTC.

This chain connects TRBV11-1 to TRBJ2-7; 7 bases are shared with TRBD2. The germline V gene encodes CDR1 SGHAT and CDR2 FQDESV (reference sequence). V was pared by 2 bases and J by 3 bases, with 7 bases of the junction left unmatched. The CDR3 has 15 residues. The CDR3 sequence is CASSLSSSGNYEQYF. The CDR3 DNA reads as TGTGCCAGCAGCTTATCCTCTAGCGGCAACTACGAGCAGTACTTC.

This rearrangement joins TRBV15 to TRBJ2-7; tentatively, D is TRBD2 (5 bases). Germline loops: CDR1 LNHNV, CDR2 YYDKDF (reference sequence). Trimming removed 0 bases at V and 11 bases at J, with 14 bases between. The CDR3 loop spans 13 amino acids. As DNA, the CDR3 is TGTGCCACCAGCAGAGAGGAATCGGGGAAGGAGTACTTC. Translation gives CATSREESGKEYF. The complete variable domain, with remaining parts taken from reference TRBV15 and TRBJ2-7, reads DAMVIQNPRYQVTQFGKPVTLSCSQTLNHNVMYWYQQKSSQAPKLLFHYYDKDFNNEADTPDNFQSRRPNTSFCFLDIRSPGLGDTAMYLCATSREESGKEYFGPGTRLTVT.

This clone was recorded only once. This chain links TRBV7-3 with TRBJ2-3; D may be TRBD1 (5 bases). Deletions cut 4 bases from V and 3 bases from J, with 14 bases between. There are 15 residues in the CDR3. Germline CDR1 reads SGHTA; CDR2 reads FQGTGA. The CDR3 spells CASSSLGARTDTQYF. For the CDR3, the DNA is TGTGCCAGCAGCTCCCTAGGGGCGAGGACAGATACGCAGTATTTT. Full variable domain (missing parts from reference TRBV7-3 and TRBJ2-3): GAGVSQTPSNKVTEKGKYVELRCDPISGHTALYWYRQSLGQGPEFLIYFQGTGAADDSGLPNDRFFAVRPEGSVSTLKIQRTERGDSAVYLCASSSLGARTDTQYFGPGTRLTVL.

In its sample, this clone was seen once. The chain recombines TRBV19 with TRBJ2-2; D is perhaps TRBD2 (7 bases). The CDR3 is 15 amino acids. Germline-derived CDR1 and CDR2 are LNHDA and SQIVND (reference sequence). V lost 4 bases to trimming and J lost 6 bases, with 15 bases between them. The CDR3 spells CASSRQAAGAGELFF. DNA of the CDR3: TGTGCCAGTAGTAGACAGGCGGCGGGAGCCGGGGAGCTGTTTTTT.

This rearrangement joins TRBV7-2 to TRBJ2-5, with D possibly being TRBD1 (5 bases). Matching the DNA end better, TRBJ2-7 makes the J call doubtful. Looked up from germline, CDR1 is SGHTA and CDR2 is FQGNSA. CDR3 length equals 15 residues. The CDR3 here is CASSPRQGGSNEQYF. CDR3 nucleotide sequence: TGTGCCAGCAGCCCGCGGCAGGGTGGATCAAACGAGCAGTACTTC.